Listed here are 10 T cell receptor beta chains from one sample, sequenced in a study of blood T cell repertoires in COVID-19. The protocol was immunoSEQ multiplex PCR, while the TCRdb copy is restricted to in-frame clones and leaves out a portion. This sample has over 150,000 clones, with about 81% found just once. Sequencing was done on a sample of PBMCs or T cells enriched from blood (not recorded which). The receptors shown here come from a man in his fifties or sixties who had recovered from COVID-19.

The chain has TRBV11-2 and TRBJ2-1; TRBD2 might be the D (5 bases). This CDR3 has 15 amino acids. Germline CDR1 is SGHAT and CDR2 is FQNNGV. V lost 7 bases, J lost 0 bases, and 13 bases lay in between. CDR3 in DNA: TGTGCCAGCACCCAATGGGAGAGCTCCTACAATGAGCAGTTCTTC. This codes for CASTQWESSYNEQFF.

CDR3 DNA sequence: TGTGCCAGCAGCCCCGGAGGGGGGGGCCCCAATCAGCCCCAGCATTTT. Encoded protein: CASSPGGGGPNQPQHF. V usage is TRBV7-9 and J usage is TRBJ1-5, with D maybe TRBD1 (6 bases). There are 16 residues in the CDR3. Germline values: CDR1 SEHNR, CDR2 FQNEAQ (reference sequence). Trimming pared 5 bases from V and 3 bases from J, leaving 17 bases between.

The chain carries TRBV19 and TRBJ1-3; D call uncertain. V shed 7 bases and J shed 7 bases, with 8 bases lying between them. This CDR3 has 11 residues. Germline V gene lookup returns CDR1 LNHDA and CDR2 SQIVND (reference sequence). In nucleotides, the CDR3 is TGTGCCAGTACTAGCCGTAACACCATATATTTT. This encodes CASTSRNTIYF. Filled out from reference TRBV19 and TRBJ1-3, the complete variable domain reads DGGITQSPKYLFRKEGQNVTLSCEQNLNHDAMYWYRQDPGQGLRLIYYSQIVNDFQKGDIAEGYSVSREKKESFPLTVTSAQKNPTAFYLCASTSRNTIYFGEGSWLTVV.

The V gene is TRBV7-3, the J gene TRBJ1-1; 7 bases map to TRBD1. The J segment lost 5 bases and the V segment lost 2 bases, leaving 5 bases of the junction unmatched. The CDR3 runs to 14 residues. Germline lookup yields CDR1 SGHTA and CDR2 FQGTGA. DNA of the CDR3: TGTGCCAGCAGCTTAGCAGGGGGGAGTACTGAAGCTTTCTTT. It is translated as CASSLAGGSTEAFF.

The rearrangement links TRBV12-3 or TRBV12-4 to TRBJ2-3; a possible D gene is TRBD1 (5 bases). The V gene lost 2 bases and the J gene lost 7 bases, with 7 bases spanning the gap. The CDR3 spans 12 residues. The CDR3 protein is CASSLQGYTQYF. The CDR3 DNA reads TGTGCCAGCAGTTTACAGGGTTATACGCAGTATTTT.

The genes are TRBV19 and TRBJ2-5; 7 positions agree with TRBD2. Germline V gives CDR1 LNHDA, CDR2 SQIVND (reference sequence). The CDR3 is made up of 15 amino acids. Germline trimming cut 4 bases from V and 5 bases from J; bases unmatched to any gene: 10. The CDR3 protein is CASSKPGGGVETQYF. In nucleotides, the CDR3 is TGTGCCAGTAGTAAGCCGGGGGGAGGAGTGGAGACCCAGTACTTC.

The chain couples TRBV6-2 or TRBV6-3 to TRBJ2-7; D may be TRBD1 (6 bases). The CDR3 runs 15 residues. Germline lookup yields CDR1 MNHEY and CDR2 SVGEGT. V was trimmed by 4 bases and J by 4 bases, leaving 17 bases between them. For the CDR3, the DNA is TGTGCCAGCAGTTTCACTCAAAGAGACAGGTACGAGCAGTACTTC. This encodes CASSFTQRDRYEQYF.

The V and J genes are TRBV5-1 and TRBJ1-5; unclear D gene. CDR1 and CDR2 from the germline V gene are SGHRS and YFSETQ. With 4 bases removed from V and 11 bases from J, the gap between germline ends came to 19 bases. The CDR3 has 14 amino acids. The CDR3 reads CASSHPVQIMSQHF. The CDR3 coding sequence is TGCGCCAGCAGCCACCCCGTACAGATAATGTCCCAGCATTTT.

The chain is built from TRBV23-1 and TRBJ2-7; 12 nucleotides align to TRBD2. TRBV23-1 is reported as an ORF; its role is uncertain. The CDR3 is made up of 18 amino acids. V gave up 3 bases and J gave up 0 bases; unmatched junction bases: 9. The CDR3 region is CASSQVGLAGGNSYEQYF. The CDR3 DNA sequence: TGCGCCAGCAGTCAGGTAGGGCTAGCGGGGGGGAACTCCTACGAGCAGTACTTC.

The CDR3 DNA sequence: TGTGCCAGCAGTCCTTACTCTGGAAACACCATATATTTT. Protein: CASSPYSGNTIYF. V and J are TRBV12-3 or TRBV12-4 and TRBJ1-3; D is unresolved. The CDR3 covers 13 residues. V gave up 5 bases and J gave up 0 bases, with 5 bases separating them.